One sample yielded the 31 T cell receptor beta chains listed below, sequenced in a study of blood T cell repertoires in COVID-19. Clones were sequenced by immunoSEQ multiplex PCR, and TCRdb holds only the in-frame ones, with some missing. The sample holds about 140,000 clones; about nine tenths are singletons and the top ten take around a quarter. Sequencing was done on a sample of peripheral blood. Receptors were obtained from a human donor in a cohort sampled during active COVID-19.

The J gene is TRBJ2-1, the V gene TRBV2; TRBD1 agrees at 7 bases. CDR3 length equals 14 residues. V was clipped by 1 base and J by 8 bases; unmatched bases: 5. Germline V gene data show CDR1 as SNHLY and CDR2 as FYNNEI. The CDR3 sequence is CASSEGQGVDEQFF. CDR3 DNA: TGTGCCAGCAGTGAAGGACAGGGCGTCGATGAGCAGTTCTTC.

The V and J genes are TRBV6-2 or TRBV6-3 and TRBJ2-2; 9 bases fit TRBD1. Germline V gene lookup returns CDR1 MNHEY and CDR2 SVGEGT. The junction had 13 bases not matched to a gene; V was cut back by 4 bases and J by 4 bases. The length of the CDR3 is 18 residues. The CDR3 here is CASSFEAVQGAGTGELFF. CDR3 DNA sequence: TGTGCCAGCAGTTTTGAGGCGGTACAGGGGGCTGGCACCGGGGAGCTGTTTTTT.

The genes are TRBV3-1 (or the pseudogene TRBV3-2) and TRBJ1-2; D remains ambiguous. Germline V gene sequence: CDR1 LGHDT, CDR2 YNNKEL (reference sequence). The V and J ends lost 1 base and 9 bases respectively, with 12 bases between them. The CDR3 length is 13 residues. CDR3 DNA: TGTGCCAGCAGCCAAGGGGTAGGCGGGAGCTACACCTTC. This codes for CASSQGVGGSYTF.

The chain is built from TRBV16 and TRBJ2-5, with 9 bases that match TRBD1. Germline CDR1 reads KGHSY; CDR2 reads FQNENV. The CDR3 is 17 amino acids. The V gene end was trimmed by 3 bases and the J gene end by 4 bases; junction bases not matched to a gene: 12. The CDR3 loop reads CASSHFRGQGSRETQYF. DNA of the CDR3: TGTGCCAGCAGCCATTTCCGAGGACAGGGGTCGAGAGAGACCCAGTACTTC. Variable domain in full (rest from reference TRBV16 and TRBJ2-5): GEEVAQTPKHLVRGEGQKAKLYCAPIKGHSYVFWYQQVLKNEFKFLISFQNENVFDETGMPKERFSAKCLPNSPCSLEIQATKLEDSAVYFCASSHFRGQGSRETQYFGPGTRLLVL.

This chain links TRBV19 with TRBJ2-7, with D possibly being TRBD2 (6 bases). There are 15 residues in the CDR3. V dropped 3 bases and J dropped 7 bases, with 19 bases sitting between them. Germline V CDR1 and CDR2: LNHDA, SQIVND (reference sequence). In nucleotides, the CDR3 is TGTGCCAGTAGTATCCTCGACGGGGGACTGGAAGAGCAGTACTTC. Translation gives CASSILDGGLEEQYF.

This sequence joins TRBV2 and TRBJ1-5, with 8 bases aligning to TRBD1. The germline gives CDR1 SNHLY, CDR2 FYNNEI. The CDR3 runs to 15 residues. Trimming took 6 bases from V and 5 from J; bases not matched to a gene: 9. CDR3 sequence (DNA): TGTGCCAGCAGCAAAATGACAGGGGCTTATCAGCCCCAGCATTTT. Translating gives CASSKMTGAYQPQHF. The full variable domain, with the rest looked up from reference TRBV2 and TRBJ1-5, is EPEVTQTPSHQVTQMGQEVILRCVPISNHLYFYWYRQILGQKVEFLVSFYNNEISEKSEIFDDQFSVERPDGSNFTLKIRSTKLEDSAMYFCASSKMTGAYQPQHFGDGTRLSIL.

In its sample, this clone was seen a few times. The J gene is TRBJ1-1, the V gene TRBV3-1 (or the pseudogene TRBV3-2), with unresolved D. The ends were cut back, 0 bases at V and 1 base at J, with 15 bases in the middle. Germline assignment: CDR1 LGHDT and CDR2 YNNKEL (reference sequence). This CDR3 comprises 17 residues. CDR3 coding DNA: TGTGCCAGCAGCCAAGATTATTGGCGGGAGGCGAACACTGAAGCTTTCTTT. Its translation is CASSQDYWREANTEAFF.

V and J are TRBV4-2 and TRBJ1-2; the D is unclear. Germline CDR1 LGHNA, CDR2 YNFKEQ. Trimming pared 0 bases from V and 5 bases from J, leaving 16 bases between. This CDR3 comprises 16 residues. CDR3 loop: CASSQDGGPGGYGYTF. CDR3 DNA sequence: TGTGCCAGCAGCCAAGATGGTGGGCCAGGAGGGTATGGCTACACCTTC.

The chain is built from TRBV3-1 (or the pseudogene TRBV3-2) and TRBJ1-3; D is ambiguous. The V end lost 0 bases, the J end lost 0 bases, and 6 bases lay between the germline ends. From germline, CDR1 is LGHDT and CDR2 YNNKEL (reference sequence). This CDR3 has 15 residues. The CDR3 bases are TGTGCCAGCAGCCAAGAACAGCTCTCTGGAAACACCATATATTTT. Protein sequence: CASSQEQLSGNTIYF.

The chain carries TRBV7-2 and TRBJ2-3, with TRBD2 matching 8 bases. Germline CDR1 SGHTA, CDR2 FQGNSA. This CDR3 contains 16 residues. V shed 3 bases, J shed 2 bases, and the junction held 7 bases outside the gene matches. As DNA, the CDR3 is TGTGCCAGCAGCTTTGGGGCGGGGGGCTTCACAGATACGCAGTATTTT. It yields the protein CASSFGAGGFTDTQYF.

The rearrangement links TRBV30 to TRBJ1-5; D is ambiguous. Germline V gives CDR1 GTSNPN, CDR2 SVGIG (reference sequence). V lost 3 bases and J lost 7, with 19 bases in between. The CDR3 is made up of 15 amino acids. The CDR3 is CAWSLPAGRRQPQHF. Written as DNA, the CDR3 is TGTGCCTGGAGCCTCCCGGCTGGCCGCAGGCAGCCCCAGCATTTT.

The chain employs TRBV19 and TRBJ1-2; 7 bases align to TRBD1. CDR1 and CDR2 (germline): LNHDA, SQIVND (reference sequence). V was clipped by 3 bases and J by 6 bases; unmatched bases: 7. CDR3 length: 14 residues. The CDR3 DNA is TGTGCCAGTAGTATGGGACAGAATACCCATGGCTACACCTTC. This gives the protein CASSMGQNTHGYTF.

V is TRBV6-2 or TRBV6-3 and J is TRBJ1-1; D is perhaps TRBD1 (5 bases). The CDR3 spans 18 residues. Trimming left V 5 bases short and J 3 bases short, with 25 bases between. Germline V lookup: CDR1 MNHEY, CDR2 SVGEGT. CDR3 bases: TGTGCCAGCAGTCCCTTCACGGACAAAACGAAGGGGCACACTGAAGCTTTCTTT. This codes for CASSPFTDKTKGHTEAFF.

The rearrangement joins TRBV6-5 to TRBJ2-7; D call uncertain. Deletions cut 2 bases from V and 3 bases from J, with 2 bases between. Germline loops: CDR1 MNHEY, CDR2 SVGAGI. The length of the CDR3 is 11 residues. The CDR3 reads CASSYHYEQYF. Here the CDR3 DNA reads TGTGCCAGCAGTTACCACTACGAGCAGTACTTC.

V is TRBV18 and J is TRBJ1-3; no definite D call. Trimming removed 1 base at V and 3 bases at J, with 10 bases between. The CDR3 spans 15 residues. Germline CDR1 is KGHSH and CDR2 is LQKENI. CDR3 nucleotides: TGTGCCAGCTCACCACAGGCCGGACTTGGAAACACCATATATTTT. It encodes CASSPQAGLGNTIYF.

In regard to this clone: One junction end disagrees with the germline gene, perhaps due to a read error. The gene calls are TRBV7-7 and TRBJ1-3; TRBD1 aligns across 9 bases. This CDR3 region has 15 residues. CDR1 is SSHAT, CDR2 FNYEAQ, per germline (reference sequence). In DNA, the CDR3 is TGTGCTAGCAGCCACACAGGGGGCCGACAAAACACCATATATTTT. Residues: CASSHTGGRQNTIYF.

The J gene is TRBJ2-7, the V gene TRBV6-5; the match to TRBD1 covers 9 bases. The CDR3 is 15 amino acids. The germline V gene has CDR1 MNHEY and CDR2 SVGAGI. V trimming: 4 bases; J trimming: 5 bases; junction bases outside the gene matches: 9. CDR3 DNA: TGTGCCAGCAGTTCAACGGGACAGGGCTTCGACGAGCAGTACTTC. Its translation: CASSSTGQGFDEQYF.

This clone was detected a few times. The chain is built from TRBV7-2 and TRBJ1-1, with D tentatively TRBD1 (5 bases). V was clipped by 3 bases and J by 1 base, with 24 bases between them. Germline CDR1 and CDR2: SGHTA and FQGNSA. This CDR3 is built from 19 residues. CDR3 sequence reads: CASSLGFRLGDEWNTEAFF. The CDR3 DNA follows: TGTGCCAGCAGCTTGGGCTTTCGGTTAGGGGATGAATGGAACACTGAAGCTTTCTTT.

The chain has TRBV10-3 and TRBJ2-7; a possible D gene is TRBD2 (5 bases). The V gene lost 7 bases and the J gene lost 5 bases, with 15 bases spanning the gap. The CDR3 length is 13 residues. The germline V gene encodes CDR1 ENHRY and CDR2 SYGVKD. The CDR3 DNA reads TGTGCCATCACCCCGGGGTCCGGCGACGAGCAGTACTTC. Translation: CAITPGSGDEQYF.

A few counts support this clone. The chain joins TRBV9 to TRBJ2-2; TRBD2 agrees at 8 bases. The V and J ends lost 4 bases and 5 bases, in that order; junction bases with no gene match: 4. The V gene's germline CDR1 is SGDLS and CDR2 YYNGEE. The CDR3 is 14 amino acids. DNA for the CDR3: TGTGCCAGCAGCCCCGGGGGGGGAACCGGGGAGCTGTTTTTT. Amino acids: CASSPGGGTGELFF.

The chain couples TRBV7-2 to TRBJ2-7; weak D call: TRBD1 (6 bases). Deletions cut 5 bases from V and 2 bases from J, with 16 bases between. This CDR3 is built from 15 residues. Germline-derived CDR1 and CDR2 are SGHTA and FQGNSA. CDR3 in DNA: TGTGCCAGCAGCCCCATGACAGGAACCCCCTACGAGCAGTACTTC. It translates to CASSPMTGTPYEQYF.

This sequence joins TRBV12-5 and TRBJ2-3; D is undetermined. Per the germline V gene, CDR1 is LGHNT and CDR2 is FRNRAP. V was shortened by 5 bases and J by 1 base, with 10 bases between the two germline ends. The CDR3 loop spans 14 amino acids. For the CDR3, the DNA is TGTGCTAGTGGTCCGGGTTCCCGCACAGATACGCAGTATTTT. Residues: CASGPGSRTDTQYF.

This chain links TRBV4-1 with TRBJ2-2, with TRBD2 matching over 7 bases. J was trimmed by 8 bases and V by 4 bases; bases with no gene match: 22. In germline, CDR1 is MGHRA, CDR2 YSYEKL. The CDR3 is 19 residues long. The CDR3 sequence is CASSPATLSLRGAGGELFF. The CDR3 DNA reads TGCGCCAGCAGCCCCGCGACCCTTAGCTTGAGGGGAGCGGGGGGGGAGCTGTTTTTT.

The chain carries TRBV27 and TRBJ2-1; 8 positions match TRBD2. CDR1 MNHEY and CDR2 SMNVEV come from the germline V gene (reference sequence). The CDR3 has 13 residues. V was clipped by 4 bases and J by 8 bases; unmatched bases: 4. CDR3 amino acids: CASSSTSEDEQFF. The CDR3 coding sequence is TGTGCCAGCAGTTCGACTAGCGAGGATGAGCAGTTCTTC.

This clone was detected once. This sequence joins TRBV6-5 and TRBJ1-1; TRBD1 might be the D (5 bases). The V end lost 7 bases, the J end lost 9 bases, and 12 bases lay between the germline ends. The CDR3 sequence is 11 residues long. Germline CDR1 and CDR2: MNHEY and SVGAGI. The CDR3: CASTDSRKAFF. The CDR3, as DNA: TGTGCCAGCACCGACAGCAGAAAAGCTTTCTTT.

V usage is TRBV2 and J usage is TRBJ2-7, with 10 bases identical to TRBD1. Germline trimming cut 10 bases from V and 3 bases from J; bases unmatched to any gene: 9. Per germline, CDR1 SNHLY and CDR2 FYNNEI. The CDR3 covers 14 residues. DNA of the CDR3: TGTGCCACGGAGCACCGGGACAGGGGCTACGAGCAGTACTTC. Protein sequence: CATEHRDRGYEQYF.

The gene calls are TRBV7-8 and TRBJ2-1; D is unresolved. Per germline, CDR1 SGHVS and CDR2 FQNEAQ. The CDR3 runs 14 residues. V shed 1 base and J shed 4 bases, with 8 bases lying between them. The CDR3 is CASSLENRYNEQFF. CDR3 in DNA: TGTGCCAGCAGCTTAGAGAACAGATACAATGAGCAGTTCTTC.

This clone was seen a few times. This chain links TRBV19 with TRBJ1-5; TRBD1 matches at 8 bases. The CDR3 has 18 residues. The ends lost 4 bases at V and 1 base at J; junction bases unmatched: 12. CDR1 and CDR2 (germline): LNHDA, SQIVND (reference sequence). The CDR3 is CASSTVDRVGGSNQPQHF. In DNA, the CDR3 is TGTGCCAGTAGTACCGTGGACAGGGTAGGAGGAAGCAATCAGCCCCAGCATTTT.

This chain joins TRBV2 and TRBJ1-2, with a possible D match to TRBD1 (5 bases). Trimming removed 3 bases at V and 8 bases at J, with 16 bases between. CDR1 and CDR2 from the germline V gene are SNHLY and FYNNEI. The CDR3 has 14 amino acids. In DNA form, the CDR3 reads TGTGCCAGCAGTGAGGCAGGGAAGAGGATGGGCTACACCTTC. Translated, it gives CASSEAGKRMGYTF. The variable domain in full, with the rest retrieved from reference TRBV2 and TRBJ1-2, is EPEVTQTPSHQVTQMGQEVILRCVPISNHLYFYWYRQILGQKVEFLVSFYNNEISEKSEIFDDQFSVERPDGSNFTLKIRSTKLEDSAMYFCASSEAGKRMGYTFGSGTRLTVV.

The genes are TRBV5-1 and TRBJ2-1; D may be TRBD1 (5 bases). This CDR3 spans 13 amino acids. V shed 0 bases and J shed 9 bases, with 10 bases lying between them. The germline V gene has CDR1 SGHRS and CDR2 YFSETQ. Here the CDR3 reads CASSLEGYTEQFF. Here the CDR3 DNA reads TGCGCCAGCAGCTTGGAGGGGTATACTGAGCAGTTCTTC.

The chain combines TRBV6-2 or TRBV6-3 with TRBJ1-1; 11 bases are a match to TRBD1. V lost 5 bases, J lost 7 bases, and 3 bases stayed unmatched. CDR1 MNHEY and CDR2 SVGEGT come from the germline V gene. CDR3 length: 13 amino acids. CDR3 DNA: TGTGCCAGCAGTGGGACAGGGGGAATTGAAGCTTTCTTT. Protein: CASSGTGGIEAFF.